The entry that follows covers one T cell receptor (beta chain) sequence. The antigen remains unidentified. Each subset's genomic DNA was split evenly across several immunoSEQ plates. The data were produced by immunoSEQ multiplex PCR, yet TCRdb's version contains in-frame clones alone and is incomplete. The sample gives about 2.2 million clones, 80% to 95% of which show up once; over 1.5% is in the top ten. Terminally differentiated effector memory CD45RA+ cells were excluded by CCR7 positive selection of CD45RO-negative cells. Donors had no recently reported acute infections or vaccinations and were HIV-negative. The data originate from a study of shared clonotypes between healthy human individuals. Germline V gene sequence: CDR1 MDHEN, CDR2 SYDVKM. The V and J ends lost 2 bases and 5 bases respectively, with 9 bases between them. The CDR3 extends over 14 amino acids. Findings of the study overall: Compared with memory subsets, naive subsets generally had larger estimated richness. Sharing across four donors was highest in naive CD4 (around 5%) and lowest in memory CD8 (approximately 0.4%).

This chain uses TRBV28 with TRBJ2-2; the D is unclear. Sequenced: naive CD8+ T cells from PBMCs. The sequence was obtained from a man in his late teens or twenties in good health. Some clones in this sample may be carry-over from other donors' samples. This CDR3 is CASSLGLGTGELFF. CDR3 sequence (DNA): TGTGCCAGCAGTTTAGGGCTCGGGACCGGGGAGCTGTTTTTT.